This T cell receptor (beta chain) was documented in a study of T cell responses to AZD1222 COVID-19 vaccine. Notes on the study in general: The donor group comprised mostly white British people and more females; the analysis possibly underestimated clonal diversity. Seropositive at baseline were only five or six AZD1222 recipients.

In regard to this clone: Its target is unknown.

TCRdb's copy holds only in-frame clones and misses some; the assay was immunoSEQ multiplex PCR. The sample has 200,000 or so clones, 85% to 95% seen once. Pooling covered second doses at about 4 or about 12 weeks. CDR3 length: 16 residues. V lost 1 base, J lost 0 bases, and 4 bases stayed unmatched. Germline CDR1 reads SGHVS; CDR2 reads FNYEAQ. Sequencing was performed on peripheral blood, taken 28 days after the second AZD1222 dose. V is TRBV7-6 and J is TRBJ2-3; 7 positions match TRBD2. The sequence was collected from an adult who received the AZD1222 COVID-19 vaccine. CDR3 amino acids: CASSLDGGGSTDTQYF. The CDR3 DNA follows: TGTGCCAGCAGCTTAGACGGCGGGGGTAGCACAGATACGCAGTATTTT.